This TCR beta chain originates from a study of monozygotic twins with inflammatory bowel disease. Across eight separate reactions for each sample, cDNA was made. A 6-nucleotide sample barcode was carried by the UMIs, which template switching added. From its re-call of the 5' RACE reads, TCRdb lists each CDR3 protein once, without DNA. This sample contains 110,000 to 150,000 distinct CDR3 sequences. Findings and caveats of the study: Healthy twins showed more clonotype sharing with others than IBD patients, especially patients with disease activity. No one strong IBD-associated signal or clonotype was supported.

As for this clonotype: Its antigen remains unidentified.

This CDR3 contains 16 residues. Germline CDR1 is MNHNS and CDR2 is SASEGT. This clonotype was obtained from a human donor with ulcerative colitis or Crohn's disease, or a healthy co-twin of an affected twin (not recorded which). The chain recombines TRBV6-1 with TRBJ2-3; TCRdb lists TRBD2, though no DNA is available to test this call. Material for sequencing was blood. CDR3 protein: CASSPLTSGSSDTQYF.